Listed here are 18 T cell receptor beta chains from one sample, sequenced in a study of spatial heterogeneity in lung cancer. TCRdb fed the 5' RACE reads into MiXCR, producing one record per CDR3 protein. The sample has some 100,000 distinct CDR3 sequences, about 12% seen once; the top ten hold just over 40%. Time point specified: sample taken at primary tumor resection. This material consisted of PBMCs, taken at surgery. The receptors originated from a male donor with early-stage non-small cell lung cancer.

V is TRBV7-2 and J is TRBJ2-5; D possibly corresponds to TRBD2 (6 bases). The CDR3 loop spans 13 amino acids. The germline V and J ends were trimmed by 7 bases and 5 bases, with 14 bases remaining between them. Germline lookup yields CDR1 SGHTA and CDR2 FQGNSA. The DNA for the CDR3 is TGTGCCAGCACCCCACCGGGGGTGGAGACCCAGTACTTC. Encoded protein: CASTPPGVETQYF.

This clonotype appeared many times. V is TRBV5-1 and J is TRBJ2-1; tentative D call: TRBD1 (6 bases). CDR1 and CDR2 (germline): SGHRS, YFSETQ. V shed 3 bases and J shed 4 bases, with 11 bases lying between them. This CDR3 spans 14 amino acids. CDR3 in amino acids: CASSSQGTYNEQFF. CDR3 nucleotide sequence: TGCGCCAGCAGCTCACAGGGTACTTACAATGAGCAGTTCTTC.

V and J are TRBV6-6 and TRBJ2-7; 7 bases are shared with TRBD2. There are 13 residues in the CDR3. V dropped 8 bases and J dropped 0; count of bases not matched to a gene: 4. The germline V gene encodes CDR1 MNHNY and CDR2 SVGAGI (reference sequence). CDR3: CASAGGISYEQYF. Here the CDR3 DNA reads TGTGCCAGCGCCGGGGGGATCTCCTACGAGCAGTACTTC.

In DNA, the CDR3 is TGTGCCAGCAGCCAAGATTTTACAGGGGCGGAGACCCAGTACTTC. Protein: CASSQDFTGAETQYF. The chain links TRBV4-2 to TRBJ2-5; 7 bases agree with TRBD1. V shed 0 bases and J 5 bases; nucleotides not matched to a gene: 6. CDR3 size: 15 residues. In germline, CDR1 is LGHNA, CDR2 YNFKEQ.

In its sample, this clonotype was seen a few times. The chain uses TRBV2 and TRBJ1-4; 7 nucleotides match TRBD1. Per the germline V gene, CDR1 is SNHLY and CDR2 is FYNNEI. The CDR3 sequence is 15 residues long. Trimming took 3 bases from V and 8 from J; bases not matched to a gene: 9. The CDR3 loop reads CASSEEGTAKEKLFF. The CDR3 region has the DNA TGTGCCAGCAGTGAGGAAGGGACAGCCAAAGAAAAACTGTTTTTT.

Details on this clonotype: This sequence may be a read error, since a much larger clone differs from it by one base. CDR3 bases: TGCAGCGTTGACAGGGACCACGAAGAGACCCAGTACTTC. Translated: CSVDRDHEETQYF. V and J are TRBV29-1 and TRBJ2-5; either TRBD1 or TRBD2 may fit D (5 bases each). This CDR3 has 13 amino acids. Germline CDR1 reads SQVTM; CDR2 reads ANQGSEA. The ends were cut back, 3 bases at V and 3 bases at J, with 11 bases in the middle.

The chain joins TRBV20-1 to TRBJ2-7; the D is unclear. This CDR3 has 11 amino acids. Trimming stripped 4 bases from V and 5 bases from J, with 9 bases between. Germline V gene data show CDR1 as DFQATT and CDR2 as SNEGSKA (reference sequence). The CDR3 DNA is TGCAGTGCTAACGAGGTCCACGAGCAGTACTTC. Its translation is CSANEVHEQYF.

As concerns this clonotype: One end of the junction varies from germline; a read error may be responsible. The J gene is TRBJ2-6, the V gene TRBV5-1, with D tentatively TRBD1 (5 bases). Germline-derived CDR1 and CDR2 are SGHRS and YFSETQ. This CDR3 contains 15 residues. The CDR3 DNA follows: TGCGCCAGCGCAACGGGCCCCTCTGGGGCCAACGTCCTGATTTTC. Translation: CASATGPSGANVLIF.

The chain joins TRBV7-6 to TRBJ2-2; no definite D call. The germline V gene has CDR1 SGHVS and CDR2 FNYEAQ. V was clipped by 5 bases and J by 6 bases, with 19 bases between them. This CDR3 is built from 16 residues. As DNA, the CDR3 is TGTGCCAGCAGCCCCCTCAGCCCAGTTGAGGCCGGGGAGCTGTTTTTT. It is translated as CASSPLSPVEAGELFF.

The chain uses TRBV20-1 and TRBJ2-7; D gene unclear. Trimming took off 6 bases at V and 6 bases at J, with 12 bases between the two ends. CDR1 and CDR2 (germline): DFQATT, SNEGSKA (reference sequence). The CDR3 totals 11 residues. DNA for the CDR3: TGCAGTGCCCTGGTCTGGAGCGAGCAGTACTTC. The encoded protein is CSALVWSEQYF.

Only a few counts were recorded for this clonotype. The chain is built from TRBV5-1 and TRBJ2-7, with 9 bases that match TRBD2. The CDR3 runs 14 residues. The V segment lost 1 base and the J segment 2 bases; nucleotides outside the gene matches: 1. CDR1 is SGHRS and CDR2 is YFSETQ in the germline V gene. CDR3 nucleotides: TGCGCCAGCAGCTTGACTAGCGGGCCCTACGAGCAGTACTTC. Translated, it gives CASSLTSGPYEQYF.

The J gene is TRBJ2-3, the V gene TRBV7-2; D is ambiguous. The CDR3 is made up of 14 amino acids. V was cut by 5 bases and J by 2 bases, with 11 bases left in between. The germline V gene encodes CDR1 SGHTA and CDR2 FQGNSA. The CDR3 DNA follows: TGTGCCAGCAGCAAGATGGGTACCACAGATACGCAGTATTTT. Its protein product is CASSKMGTTDTQYF.

This clonotype was picked up a small number of times. V usage is TRBV27 and J usage is TRBJ2-7, with 7 bases identical to TRBD1. CDR3 size: 13 residues. V shed 2 bases and J 5 bases; nucleotides not matched to a gene: 3. CDR1 is MNHEY, CDR2 SMNVEV, per germline (reference sequence). CDR3 bases: TGTGCCAGCAGTTTAGACAGGGCCCACGAGCAGTACTTC. It yields the protein CASSLDRAHEQYF.

The rearrangement links TRBV20-1 to TRBJ2-7, with D possibly TRBD1 on 5 matching bases. V was pared by 3 bases and J by 5 bases, with 17 bases between. This CDR3 is built from 14 residues. The germline V gene has CDR1 DFQATT and CDR2 SNEGSKA (reference sequence). The CDR3 here is CSARRWGQRNEQYF. The CDR3 nucleotides read TGCAGTGCTAGGAGGTGGGGCCAGAGAAACGAGCAGTACTTC.

In DNA form, the CDR3 reads TGTGCCAGCAGCTTAGTTGGGAGTGGGCGCAATGAGCAGTTCTTC. Translated: CASSLVGSGRNEQFF. The rearrangement uses TRBV11-2 and TRBJ2-1; TRBD2 might be the D (5 bases). Looked up from germline, CDR1 is SGHAT and CDR2 is FQNNGV. The CDR3 spans 15 residues. V lost 1 base and J 6 bases, leaving 13 bases between the germline ends.

This chain uses TRBV6-5 with TRBJ1-1; D is uncertain. Trimming left V 4 bases short and J 4 bases short, with 16 bases between. The CDR3 contains 15 residues. The germline V gene encodes CDR1 MNHEY and CDR2 SVGAGI. CDR3 nucleotides: TGTGCCAGCAGTTCGCGGGCGGGTAGAGCCACTGAAGCTTTCTTT. This codes for CASSSRAGRATEAFF.

This clonotype appeared a few times. The CDR3 DNA follows: TGCAGTGCTAGAAACCCGGAACAGAGCTCCTACGAGCAGTACTTC. This codes for CSARNPEQSSYEQYF. V usage is TRBV20-1 and J usage is TRBJ2-7, with D unresolved. The V end lost 2 bases, the J end lost 0 bases, and 14 bases lay between the germline ends. The germline V gene has CDR1 DFQATT and CDR2 SNEGSKA (reference sequence). This CDR3 comprises 15 residues.

This clonotype was counted many times. V gene TRBV12-3 or TRBV12-4 combines with J gene TRBJ2-5; the D gene could be TRBD1 or TRBD2 (5 bases each). Trimming removed 7 bases from V and 2 bases from J, with 11 bases in between. The CDR3 totals 13 residues. CDR3 nucleotides: TGTGCCAGCACGGGGCAGTCACAAGAGACCCAGTACTTC. Protein: CASTGQSQETQYF.